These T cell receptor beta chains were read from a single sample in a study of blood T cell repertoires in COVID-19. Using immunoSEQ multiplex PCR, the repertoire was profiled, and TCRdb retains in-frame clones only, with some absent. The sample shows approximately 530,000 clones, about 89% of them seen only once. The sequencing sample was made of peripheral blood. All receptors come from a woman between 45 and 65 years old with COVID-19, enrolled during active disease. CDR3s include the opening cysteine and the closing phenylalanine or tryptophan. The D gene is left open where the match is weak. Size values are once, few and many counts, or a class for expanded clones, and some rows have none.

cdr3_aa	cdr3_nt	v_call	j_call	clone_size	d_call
CASSTRLGLYNEQFF	TGTGCCAGCAGTACCCGACTGGGGCTATACAATGAGCAGTTCTTC	TRBV6-5	TRBJ2-1	.	.
CAWSLSRASGGYTF	TGTGCCTGGAGCCTCTCCCGAGCATCCGGTGGCTACACCTTC	TRBV30	TRBJ1-2	.	.
CASIPEGSYEQYF	TGTGCCTCGATACCGGAGGGATCCTACGAGCAGTACTTC	TRBV2	TRBJ2-7	.	.
CASRNRATYEQYF	TGTGCCAGCAGAAACAGGGCCACCTACGAGCAGTACTTC	TRBV6-5	TRBJ2-7	few	.
CASSRAGGGNEQFF	TGTGCCAGCAGCCGTGCGGGGGGGGGCAATGAGCAGTTCTTC	TRBV3-1/TRBV3-2	TRBJ2-1	.	TRBD2
CASSVRRGDRVIEQYF	TGTGCCAGTAGTGTACGGCGAGGGGACAGGGTGATCGAGCAGTACTTC	TRBV19	TRBJ2-7	.	TRBD1
CSASTVNEQFF	TGCAGTGCCTCTACAGTCAATGAGCAGTTCTTC	TRBV20-1	TRBJ2-1	.	.
CASSQGQGYYGYTF	TGTGCCAGCAGTCAGGGACAGGGTTACTATGGCTACACCTTC	TRBV6-5	TRBJ1-2	.	TRBD1
CASSWDSMNTEAFF	TGTGCCAGCAGCTGGGACTCTATGAACACTGAAGCTTTCTTT	TRBV6-2/TRBV6-3	TRBJ1-1	.	.
CSASGVQGIMNTEAFF	TGCAGTGCTAGTGGGGTACAGGGAATAATGAACACTGAAGCTTTCTTT	TRBV20-1	TRBJ1-1	.	.
CASGLVIQSTSSYNSPLHF	TGTGCTAGTGGTTTGGTAATCCAGTCAACCAGCTCCTATAATTCACCCCTCCACTTT	TRBV12-5	TRBJ1-6	.	.
CASSLGQPLSSYEQYF	TGCGCCAGCAGCTTGGGACAGCCGCTAAGCTCCTACGAGCAGTACTTC	TRBV5-1	TRBJ2-7	.	.
CAITLSQGENGYTF	TGTGCCATCACCCTTTCTCAGGGGGAAAATGGCTACACCTTC	TRBV10-3	TRBJ1-2	.	TRBD1
CASSFGQEAFF	TGTGCCAGTAGCTTCGGACAGGAAGCTTTCTTT	TRBV19	TRBJ1-1	.	.
CASADRMDYGYTF	TGTGCCAGCGCGGACAGGATGGACTATGGCTACACCTTC	TRBV9	TRBJ1-2	once	TRBD1
CASSFPRDRASPLHF	TGTGCCAGCAGTTTTCCCCGGGACAGGGCTTCACCCCTCCACTTT	TRBV27	TRBJ1-6	.	TRBD1
CASTVTGKDTEAFF	TGTGCCAGTACCGTGACAGGGAAGGACACTGAAGCTTTCTTT	TRBV19	TRBJ1-1	.	TRBD1
CASSLGQHSYEQYF	TGTGCCAGCAGTCTAGGACAGCACTCCTACGAGCAGTACTTC	TRBV6-5	TRBJ2-7	.	.
CASSVRGEHSPLHF	TGTGCCAGCAGCGTCAGGGGTGAGCATTCACCCCTCCACTTT	TRBV9	TRBJ1-6	.	.
CASSRAGSYNEQFF	TGTGCCAGCAGCCGGGCGGGCTCCTACAATGAGCAGTTCTTC	TRBV7-2	TRBJ2-1	.	.
CASSGQGNTEAFF	TGTGCCAGCTCGGGACAGGGTAACACTGAAGCTTTCTTT	TRBV18	TRBJ1-1	.	TRBD1
CASSLARGLRGTEAFF	TGTGCCAGCAGCTTGGCAAGAGGGCTCAGGGGGACTGAAGCTTTCTTT	TRBV5-4	TRBJ1-1	.	TRBD1
CASSWGTPGTAHSGANVLTF	TGCGCCAGCAGCTGGGGGACCCCCGGGACAGCCCACTCTGGGGCCAACGTCCTGACTTTC	TRBV5-1	TRBJ2-6	.	TRBD1
CASRPLGSINQPQHF	TGTGCCAGCCGTCCCCTCGGTTCAATCAATCAGCCCCAGCATTTT	TRBV2	TRBJ1-5	many	.